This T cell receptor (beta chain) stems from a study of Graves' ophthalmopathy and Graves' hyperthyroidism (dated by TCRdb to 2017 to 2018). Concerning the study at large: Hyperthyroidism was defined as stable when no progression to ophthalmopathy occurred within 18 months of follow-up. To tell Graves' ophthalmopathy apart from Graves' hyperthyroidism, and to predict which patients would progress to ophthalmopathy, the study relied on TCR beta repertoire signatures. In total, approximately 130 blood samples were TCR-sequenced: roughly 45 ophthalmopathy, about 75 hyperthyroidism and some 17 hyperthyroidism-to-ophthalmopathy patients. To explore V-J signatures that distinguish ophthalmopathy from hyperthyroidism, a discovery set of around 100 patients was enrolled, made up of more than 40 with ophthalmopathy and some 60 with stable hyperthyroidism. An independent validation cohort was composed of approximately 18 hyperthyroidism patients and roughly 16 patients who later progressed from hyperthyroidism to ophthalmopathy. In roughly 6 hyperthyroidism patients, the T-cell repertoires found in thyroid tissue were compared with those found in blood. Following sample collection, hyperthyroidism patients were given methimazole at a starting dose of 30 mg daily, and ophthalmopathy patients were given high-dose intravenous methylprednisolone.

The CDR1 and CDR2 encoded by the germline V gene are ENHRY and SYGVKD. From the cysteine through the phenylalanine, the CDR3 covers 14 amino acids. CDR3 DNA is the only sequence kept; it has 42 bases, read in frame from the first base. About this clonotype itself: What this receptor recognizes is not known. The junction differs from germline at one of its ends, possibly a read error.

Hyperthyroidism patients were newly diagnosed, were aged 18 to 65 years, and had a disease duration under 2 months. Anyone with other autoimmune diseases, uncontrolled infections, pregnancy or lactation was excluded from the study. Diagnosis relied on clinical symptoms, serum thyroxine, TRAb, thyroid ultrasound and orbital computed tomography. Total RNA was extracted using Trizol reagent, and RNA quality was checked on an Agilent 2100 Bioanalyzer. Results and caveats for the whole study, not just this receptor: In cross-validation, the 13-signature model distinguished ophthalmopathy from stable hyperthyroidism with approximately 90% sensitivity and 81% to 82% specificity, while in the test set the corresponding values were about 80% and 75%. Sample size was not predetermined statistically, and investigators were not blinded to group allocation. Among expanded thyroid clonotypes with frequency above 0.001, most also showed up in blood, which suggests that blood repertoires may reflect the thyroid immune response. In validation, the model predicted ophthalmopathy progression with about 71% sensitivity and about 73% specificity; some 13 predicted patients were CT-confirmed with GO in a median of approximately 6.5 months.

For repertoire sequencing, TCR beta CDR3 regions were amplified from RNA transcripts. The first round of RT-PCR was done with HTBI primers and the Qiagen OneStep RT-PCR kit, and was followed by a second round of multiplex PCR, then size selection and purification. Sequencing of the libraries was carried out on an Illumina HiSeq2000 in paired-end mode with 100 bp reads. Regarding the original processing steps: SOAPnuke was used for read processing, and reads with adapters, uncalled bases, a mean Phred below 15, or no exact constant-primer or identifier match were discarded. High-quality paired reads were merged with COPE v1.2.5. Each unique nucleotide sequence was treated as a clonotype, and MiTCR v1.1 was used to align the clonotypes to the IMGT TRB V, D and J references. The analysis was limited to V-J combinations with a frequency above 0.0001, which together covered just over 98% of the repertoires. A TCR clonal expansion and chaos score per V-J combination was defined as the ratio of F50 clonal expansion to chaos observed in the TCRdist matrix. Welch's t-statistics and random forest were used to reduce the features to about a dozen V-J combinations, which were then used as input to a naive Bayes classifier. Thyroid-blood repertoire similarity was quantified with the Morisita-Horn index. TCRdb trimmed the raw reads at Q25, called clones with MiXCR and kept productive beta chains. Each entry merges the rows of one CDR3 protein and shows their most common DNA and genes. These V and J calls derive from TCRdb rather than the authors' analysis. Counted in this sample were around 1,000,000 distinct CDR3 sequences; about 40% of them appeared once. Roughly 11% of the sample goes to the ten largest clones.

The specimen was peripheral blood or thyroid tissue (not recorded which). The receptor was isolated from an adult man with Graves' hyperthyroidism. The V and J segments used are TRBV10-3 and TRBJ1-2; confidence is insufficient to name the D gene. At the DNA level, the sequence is TGTGCCATCAATGAGTTAAGGTTTAACTATGGCTACACCTTC. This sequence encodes CAINELRFNYGYTF.